The 14 T cell receptor beta chains reported below all come from one sample, sequenced in a study of shared clonotypes between healthy human individuals. This table comes from immunoSEQ multiplex PCR, and its TCRdb copy is limited to in-frame clones, with some not included. The sample includes 2 million to 2.5 million clones, 95% seen only once; the top ten take 0.1% to 0.15%. The sample comprised naive CD4+ T cells sorted from blood. Specified subset: CD45RA+ positively selected. Receptors were obtained from a man aged 18 to 35 in good health.

The chain couples TRBV11-1 to TRBJ2-5, with 9 bases fitting TRBD2. V lost 5 bases and J lost 4; bases outside the gene matches: 5. Germline loops: CDR1 SGHAT, CDR2 FQDESV (reference sequence). The CDR3 extends over 14 amino acids. The CDR3 DNA sequence: TGTGCCAGCAGCACAGGGACTAGCCGAGAGACCCAGTACTTC. Protein product: CASSTGTSRETQYF.

This clone showed up just once. This same CDR3 is encoded by further DNA sequences in the sample. The chain carries TRBV9 and TRBJ2-5; 11 nucleotides align to TRBD2. Trimming cost V 3 bases and J 4 bases; bases outside gene matches: 2. The CDR3 totals 14 residues. In germline, CDR1 is SGDLS, CDR2 YYNGEE. The DNA for the CDR3 is TGTGCCAGCAGCGCAGGGACTAGCGGAGAGACCCAGTACTTC. Protein: CASSAGTSGETQYF.

The rearrangement uses TRBV5-4 and TRBJ2-2; 10 nucleotides line up with TRBD2. CDR1 and CDR2 from the germline V gene are SGHNT and YYREEE (reference sequence). There are 15 residues in the CDR3. J was trimmed by 12 bases and V by 0 bases; bases with no gene match: 8. CDR3: CASSLEGSGGKQLFF. The DNA of the CDR3 is TGTGCCAGCAGCTTGGAAGGTAGCGGGGGGAAGCAGCTGTTTTTT. The full variable domain, in which reference TRBV5-4 and TRBJ2-2 provide the parts outside the CDR3, is ETGVTQSPTHLIKTRGQQVTLRCSSQSGHNTVSWYQQALGQGPQFIFQYYREEENGRGNFPPRFSGLQFPNYSSELNVNALELDDSALYLCASSLEGSGGKQLFFGEGSRLTVL.

The V and J genes are TRBV6-5 and TRBJ2-7, with unresolved D. There are 13 residues in the CDR3. The germline gives CDR1 MNHEY, CDR2 SVGAGI. V gave up 6 bases and J gave up 3 bases, with 12 bases separating them. CDR3 sequence reads: CASRRGVFYEQYF. CDR3 in DNA: TGTGCCAGCAGGAGAGGCGTTTTCTACGAGCAGTACTTC.

This CDR3 reads CASRSPSGAVPLTDTQYF. The CDR3 coding sequence is TGCGCCAGCAGGTCACCTTCGGGTGCAGTTCCCCTCACAGATACGCAGTATTTT. V and J are TRBV5-1 and TRBJ2-3; D call uncertain. Germline values: CDR1 SGHRS, CDR2 YFSETQ. The germline V and J ends were trimmed by 5 bases and 2 bases, with 24 bases remaining between them. The CDR3 is made up of 18 amino acids. The full variable domain, its missing parts supplied by reference TRBV5-1 and TRBJ2-3, is KAGVTQTPRYLIKTRGQQVTLSCSPISGHRSVSWYQQTPGQGLQFLFEYFSETQRNKGNFPGRFSGRQFSNSRSEMNVSTLELGDSALYLCASRSPSGAVPLTDTQYFGPGTRLTVL.

V usage is TRBV6-6 and J usage is TRBJ2-7; either TRBD1 or TRBD2 may supply D (5 bases each). Deletions cut 0 bases from V and 3 bases from J, with 12 bases between. Germline V lookup: CDR1 MNHNY, CDR2 SVGAGI (reference sequence). This CDR3 comprises 15 residues. CDR3 DNA: TGTGCCAGCAGTTACTCCACAGGACTGAACTACGAGCAGTACTTC. Its protein product is CASSYSTGLNYEQYF.

The chain couples TRBV5-1 to TRBJ2-1; 8 bases align to TRBD2. The J segment lost 4 bases and the V segment lost 3 bases, leaving 9 bases of the junction unmatched. The germline V gene has CDR1 SGHRS and CDR2 YFSETQ. The CDR3 loop spans 16 amino acids. CDR3 nucleotide sequence: TGCGCCAGCAGCTCGTCAAGCGGGGGCCGTTACAATGAGCAGTTCTTC. This codes for CASSSSSGGRYNEQFF.

This clone was observed once. This rearrangement joins TRBV5-1 to TRBJ2-5; 10 nucleotides agree with TRBD1. The trim removed 3 bases at V and 5 bases at J, leaving 10 bases unmatched. The length of the CDR3 is 16 residues. CDR1 is SGHRS and CDR2 is YFSETQ in the germline V gene. The CDR3: CASSWTGQGNMETQYF. Here the CDR3 DNA reads TGCGCCAGCAGCTGGACGGGACAGGGGAATATGGAGACCCAGTACTTC. The full variable domain, with the rest looked up from reference TRBV5-1 and TRBJ2-5, is KAGVTQTPRYLIKTRGQQVTLSCSPISGHRSVSWYQQTPGQGLQFLFEYFSETQRNKGNFPGRFSGRQFSNSRSEMNVSTLELGDSALYLCASSWTGQGNMETQYFGPGTRLLVL.

V is TRBV30 and J is TRBJ1-4; TRBD1 is a possible D gene (6 bases). The V and J ends lost 3 bases and 8 bases respectively, with 16 bases between them. This CDR3 spans 14 amino acids. Per the germline V gene, CDR1 is GTSNPN and CDR2 is SVGIG (reference sequence). The DNA of the CDR3 is TGTGCCTGGAGAAGGGACAAAAGCGGGGAAAAACTGTTTTTT. Its translation is CAWRRDKSGEKLFF.

The rearrangement uses TRBV6-5 and TRBJ1-1, with TRBD1 as a possible D gene (5 bases). The germline gives CDR1 MNHEY, CDR2 SVGAGI. Trimming stripped 0 bases from V and 7 bases from J, with 9 bases between. The CDR3 spans 13 residues. The DNA for the CDR3 is TGTGCCAGCAGTTACTCTCAGGGTCTTGAAGCTTTCTTT. This encodes CASSYSQGLEAFF.

The V and J genes are TRBV10-3 and TRBJ1-3; tentative D call: TRBD1 (5 bases). This CDR3 has 14 residues. Germline V gene lookup returns CDR1 ENHRY and CDR2 SYGVKD. V shed 0 bases and J shed 7 bases, with 10 bases lying between them. The CDR3 DNA reads as TGTGCCATCAGTGAGTCGGGGCTGATGAACACCATATATTTT. It yields the protein CAISESGLMNTIYF.

The chain is built from TRBV10-1 and TRBJ1-1; D call uncertain. The CDR3 consists of 15 residues. The germline V gene has CDR1 WNHNN and CDR2 SYGVQD (reference sequence). The ends were cut back, 4 bases at V and 6 bases at J, with 18 bases in the middle. The CDR3 here is CASSVDQNAVAEAFF. The CDR3 DNA reads as TGCGCCAGCAGTGTTGACCAAAATGCAGTCGCTGAAGCTTTCTTT.

The chain couples TRBV4-2 to TRBJ1-4, with a possible D match to TRBD1 (5 bases). Per the germline V gene, CDR1 is LGHNA and CDR2 is YNFKEQ. The CDR3 has 17 amino acids. Trimming stripped 6 bases from V and 7 bases from J, with 24 bases between. CDR3 sequence (DNA): TGTGCCAGCAGACCCGGGGGTAGAGGACCAACAGGTGAAAAACTGTTTTTT. Encoded protein: CASRPGGRGPTGEKLFF.

This rearrangement joins TRBV18 to TRBJ1-1; D may be TRBD1 (6 bases). Trimming pared 2 bases from V and 10 bases from J, leaving 14 bases between. Germline assignment: CDR1 KGHSH and CDR2 LQKENI. The CDR3 has 13 residues. The CDR3 DNA sequence: TGTGCCAGCTCACCAAAAAAGGACAGCGTAGCTTTCTTT. Its protein is CASSPKKDSVAFF.